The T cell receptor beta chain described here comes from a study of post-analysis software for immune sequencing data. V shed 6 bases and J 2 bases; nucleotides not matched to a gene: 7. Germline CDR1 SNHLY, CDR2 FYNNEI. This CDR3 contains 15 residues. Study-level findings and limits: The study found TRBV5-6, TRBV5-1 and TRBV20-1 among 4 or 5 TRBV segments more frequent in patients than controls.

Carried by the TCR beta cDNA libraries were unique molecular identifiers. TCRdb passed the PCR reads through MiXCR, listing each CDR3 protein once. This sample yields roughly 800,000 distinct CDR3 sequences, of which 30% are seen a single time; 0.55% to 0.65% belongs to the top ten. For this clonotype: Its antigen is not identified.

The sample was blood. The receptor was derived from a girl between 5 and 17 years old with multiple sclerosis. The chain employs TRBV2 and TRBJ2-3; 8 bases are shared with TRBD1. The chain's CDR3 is CASSGQGFSTDTQYF. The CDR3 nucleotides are TGTGCCAGCAGCGGACAGGGCTTCTCCACAGATACGCAGTATTTT.